The 5 T cell receptor beta chains reported below all come from one sample, sequenced in a study of T cell changes during pregnancy in multiple sclerosis. The data were produced by immunoSEQ multiplex PCR, yet TCRdb's version contains in-frame clones alone and is incomplete. The sample includes over 50,000 clones, around nine tenths of them seen just once. The sample here was peripheral blood, taken in the first trimester of pregnancy. These receptors all stem from a female donor in good health, enrolled as a control in a pregnancy study.

V and J are TRBV7-9 and TRBJ2-4; no reliable D call. V was shortened by 8 bases and J by 0 bases, with 8 bases between the two germline ends. CDR3 length: 13 amino acids. Germline lookup yields CDR1 SEHNR and CDR2 FQNEAQ (reference sequence). Here the CDR3 DNA reads TGTGCCAGCCACCCTATAGCCAAAAACATTCAGTACTTC. It is translated as CASHPIAKNIQYF.

This clone appeared a single time. The V gene is TRBV4-1, the J gene TRBJ2-2; TRBD1 matches 10 bases. The CDR3 runs 16 residues. V dropped 1 base and J dropped 4; count of bases not matched to a gene: 3. The germline V gene has CDR1 MGHRA and CDR2 YSYEKL. The CDR3 reads CASSQGQGALTGELFF. The DNA for the CDR3 is TGCGCCAGCAGCCAAGGACAGGGGGCGCTCACCGGGGAGCTGTTTTTT.

V gene TRBV2 combines with J gene TRBJ1-2; D unclear. V was cut by 0 bases and J by 4 bases, with 15 bases left in between. Germline V lookup: CDR1 SNHLY, CDR2 FYNNEI. The CDR3 contains 16 residues. This chain's CDR3 is CASSEALSIGIYGYTF. The CDR3 DNA sequence: TGTGCCAGCAGTGAAGCGTTGTCGATCGGTATCTATGGCTACACCTTC.

The table lists this clone with a count of one. The genes are TRBV5-1 and TRBJ1-1, with D maybe TRBD1 (5 bases). CDR1 and CDR2 (germline): SGHRS, YFSETQ. Deletions cut 5 bases from V and 4 bases from J, with 18 bases between. The CDR3 length is 15 residues. The CDR3 protein is CASSPSGGMVTEAFF. CDR3 nucleotide sequence: TGCGCCAGCAGTCCGTCGGGGGGGATGGTCACTGAAGCTTTCTTT.

This chain connects TRBV7-2 to TRBJ1-1; D is unclear. The germline CDR1 and CDR2 sequences are SGHTA and FQGNSA. Trimming removed 8 bases at V and 4 bases at J, with 17 bases between. This CDR3 is built from 14 residues. CDR3 sequence: CASATSWEATEAFF. The CDR3 region has the DNA TGTGCCAGCGCTACGTCGTGGGAGGCCACTGAAGCTTTCTTT.